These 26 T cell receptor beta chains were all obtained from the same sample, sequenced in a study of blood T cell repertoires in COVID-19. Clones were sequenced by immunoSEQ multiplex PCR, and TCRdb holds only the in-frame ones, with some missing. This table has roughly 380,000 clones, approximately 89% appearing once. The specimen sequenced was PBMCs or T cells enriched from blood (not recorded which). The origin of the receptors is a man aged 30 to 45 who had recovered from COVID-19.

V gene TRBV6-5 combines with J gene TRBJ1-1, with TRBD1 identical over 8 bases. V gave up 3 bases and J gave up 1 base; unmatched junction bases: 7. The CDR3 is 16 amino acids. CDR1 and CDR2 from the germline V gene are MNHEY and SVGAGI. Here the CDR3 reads CASSYGTGPANTEAFF. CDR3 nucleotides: TGTGCCAGCAGTTATGGGACAGGACCAGCGAACACTGAAGCTTTCTTT.

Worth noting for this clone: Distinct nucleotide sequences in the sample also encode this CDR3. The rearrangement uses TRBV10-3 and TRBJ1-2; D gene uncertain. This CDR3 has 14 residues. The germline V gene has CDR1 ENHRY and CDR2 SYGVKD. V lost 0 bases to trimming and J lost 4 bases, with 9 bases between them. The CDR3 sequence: CAISESDRGYGYTF. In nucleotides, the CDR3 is TGTGCCATCAGTGAGTCGGACCGGGGCTATGGCTACACCTTC.

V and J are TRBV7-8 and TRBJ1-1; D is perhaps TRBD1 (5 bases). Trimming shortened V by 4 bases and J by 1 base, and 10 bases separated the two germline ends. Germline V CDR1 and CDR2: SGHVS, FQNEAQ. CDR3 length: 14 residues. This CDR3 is CASSSTGRNTEAFF. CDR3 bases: TGTGCCAGCAGCTCTACAGGACGGAACACTGAAGCTTTCTTT.

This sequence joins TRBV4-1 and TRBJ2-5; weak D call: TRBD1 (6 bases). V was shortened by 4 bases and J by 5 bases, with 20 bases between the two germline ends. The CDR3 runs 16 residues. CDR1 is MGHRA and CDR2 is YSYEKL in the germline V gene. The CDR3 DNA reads TGCGCCAGCAGCCGTATCCGGGACAAGGGAGCGGAGACCCAGTACTTC. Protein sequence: CASSRIRDKGAETQYF.

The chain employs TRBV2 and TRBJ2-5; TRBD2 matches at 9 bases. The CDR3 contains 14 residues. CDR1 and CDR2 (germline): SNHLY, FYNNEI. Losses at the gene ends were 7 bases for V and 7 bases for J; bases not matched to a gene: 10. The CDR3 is CASTEGLAGWTQYF. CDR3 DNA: TGTGCCAGCACCGAGGGGCTAGCGGGGTGGACCCAGTACTTC.

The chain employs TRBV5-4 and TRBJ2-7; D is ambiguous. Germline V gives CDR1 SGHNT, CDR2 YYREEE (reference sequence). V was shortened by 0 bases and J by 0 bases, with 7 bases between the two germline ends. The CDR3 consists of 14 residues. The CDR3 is CASSLVGSSYEQYF. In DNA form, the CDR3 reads TGTGCCAGCAGCTTGGTTGGCAGCTCCTACGAGCAGTACTTC.

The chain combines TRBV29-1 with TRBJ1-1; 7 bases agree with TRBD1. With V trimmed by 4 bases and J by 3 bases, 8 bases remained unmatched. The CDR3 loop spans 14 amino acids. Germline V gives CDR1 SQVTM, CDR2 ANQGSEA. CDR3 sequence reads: CSVGDSPGDTEAFF. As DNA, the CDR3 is TGCAGCGTTGGGGACAGCCCTGGGGACACTGAAGCTTTCTTT.

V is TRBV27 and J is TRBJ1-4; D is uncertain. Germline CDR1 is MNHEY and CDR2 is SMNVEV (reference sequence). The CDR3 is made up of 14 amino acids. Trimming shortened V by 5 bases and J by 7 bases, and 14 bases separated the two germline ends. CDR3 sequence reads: CASSPGQTGEKLFF. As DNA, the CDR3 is TGTGCCAGCAGTCCAGGCCAAACTGGTGAAAAACTGTTTTTT.

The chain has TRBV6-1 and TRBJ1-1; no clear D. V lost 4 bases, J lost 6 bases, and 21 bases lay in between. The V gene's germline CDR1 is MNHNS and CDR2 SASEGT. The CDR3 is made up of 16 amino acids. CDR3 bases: TGTGCCAGCAGTGCCATGGAGCCCCGGGAGGGCTCTGAAGCTTTCTTT. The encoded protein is CASSAMEPREGSEAFF.

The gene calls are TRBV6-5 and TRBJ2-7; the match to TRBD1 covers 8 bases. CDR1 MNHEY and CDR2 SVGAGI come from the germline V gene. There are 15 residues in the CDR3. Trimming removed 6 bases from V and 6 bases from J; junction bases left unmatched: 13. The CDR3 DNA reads TGTGCCAGCAGCCAACCGGGACAGGAGAATCTCGAGCAGTACTTC. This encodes CASSQPGQENLEQYF.

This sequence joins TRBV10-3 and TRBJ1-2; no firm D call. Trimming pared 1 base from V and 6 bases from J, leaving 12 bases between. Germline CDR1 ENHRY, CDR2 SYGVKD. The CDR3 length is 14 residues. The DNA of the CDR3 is TGTGCCATCAGTGAGTTACCGGGAGTTGATGGCTACACCTTC. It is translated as CAISELPGVDGYTF.

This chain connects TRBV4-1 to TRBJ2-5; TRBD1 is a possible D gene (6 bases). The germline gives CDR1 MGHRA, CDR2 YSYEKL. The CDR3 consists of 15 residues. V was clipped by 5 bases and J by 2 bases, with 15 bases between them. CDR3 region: CASSGLGHSQETQYF. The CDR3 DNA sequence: TGCGCCAGCAGCGGTCTGGGACATAGTCAAGAGACCCAGTACTTC.

The CDR3 nucleotides read TGCACCAGCAACAGAACTAGCGGGGGGGCTAACACCGGGGAGCTGTTTTTT. This codes for CTSNRTSGGANTGELFF. The genes are TRBV1 and TRBJ2-2; the table's D gene call, TRBD2, was not cross checked with the DNA. TRBV1 represents a pseudogene. The CDR3 loop spans 17 amino acids.

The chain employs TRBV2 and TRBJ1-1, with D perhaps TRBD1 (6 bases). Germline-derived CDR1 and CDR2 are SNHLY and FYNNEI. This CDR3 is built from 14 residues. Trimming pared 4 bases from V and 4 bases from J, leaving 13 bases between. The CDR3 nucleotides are TGTGCCAGCAGTGTACCAGGGGTGGCCACTGAAGCTTTCTTT. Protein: CASSVPGVATEAFF. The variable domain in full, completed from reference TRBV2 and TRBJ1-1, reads EPEVTQTPSHQVTQMGQEVILRCVPISNHLYFYWYRQILGQKVEFLVSFYNNEISEKSEIFDDQFSVERPDGSNFTLKIRSTKLEDSAMYFCASSVPGVATEAFFGQGTRLTVV.

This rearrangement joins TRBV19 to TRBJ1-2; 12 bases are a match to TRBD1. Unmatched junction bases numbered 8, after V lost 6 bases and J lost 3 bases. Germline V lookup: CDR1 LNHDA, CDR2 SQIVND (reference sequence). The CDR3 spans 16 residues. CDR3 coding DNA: TGTGCCAGTAGACAAGGGGGGACAGGGGGCGACTATGGCTACACCTTC. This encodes CASRQGGTGGDYGYTF.

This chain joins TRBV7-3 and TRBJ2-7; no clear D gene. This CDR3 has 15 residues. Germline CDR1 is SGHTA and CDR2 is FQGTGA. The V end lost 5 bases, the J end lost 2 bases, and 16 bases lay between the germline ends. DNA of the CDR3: TGTGCCAGCAGCCATTCGCCCGGGTCCACCTACGAGCAGTACTTC. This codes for CASSHSPGSTYEQYF.

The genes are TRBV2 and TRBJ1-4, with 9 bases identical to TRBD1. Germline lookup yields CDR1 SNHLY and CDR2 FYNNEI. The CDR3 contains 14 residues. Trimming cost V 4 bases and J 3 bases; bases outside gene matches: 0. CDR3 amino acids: CASSGDRANEKLFF. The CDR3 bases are TGTGCCAGCAGTGGGGACAGGGCTAATGAAAAACTGTTTTTT.

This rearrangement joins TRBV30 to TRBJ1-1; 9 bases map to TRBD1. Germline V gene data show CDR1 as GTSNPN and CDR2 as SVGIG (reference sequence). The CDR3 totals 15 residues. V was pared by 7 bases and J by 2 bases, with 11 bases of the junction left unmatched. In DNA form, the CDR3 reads TGTGCCTTCCTCAAACAGGGGGCTGGCAACACTGAAGCTTTCTTT. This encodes CAFLKQGAGNTEAFF.

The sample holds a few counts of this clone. CDR3 sequence: CASSFPEETQYF. CDR3 sequence (DNA): TGTGCCAGCAGCTTCCCGGAAGAGACCCAGTACTTC. The J gene is TRBJ2-5, the V gene TRBV7-2; D unresolved. V lost 3 bases and J lost 3, with 5 bases in between. Germline V CDR1 and CDR2: SGHTA, FQGNSA. This CDR3 has 12 residues. Filled out from reference TRBV7-2 and TRBJ2-5, the complete variable domain reads GAGVSQSPSNKVTEKGKDVELRCDPISGHTALYWYRQSLGQGLEFLIYFQGNSAPDKSGLPSDRFSAERTGGSVSTLTIQRTQQEDSAVYLCASSFPEETQYFGPGTRLLVL.

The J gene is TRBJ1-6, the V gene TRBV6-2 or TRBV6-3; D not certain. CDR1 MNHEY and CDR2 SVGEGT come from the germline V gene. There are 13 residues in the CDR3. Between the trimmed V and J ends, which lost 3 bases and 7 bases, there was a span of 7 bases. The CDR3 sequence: CASSYLSNSPLHF. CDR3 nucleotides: TGTGCCAGCAGTTATCTGTCGAATTCACCCCTCCACTTT.

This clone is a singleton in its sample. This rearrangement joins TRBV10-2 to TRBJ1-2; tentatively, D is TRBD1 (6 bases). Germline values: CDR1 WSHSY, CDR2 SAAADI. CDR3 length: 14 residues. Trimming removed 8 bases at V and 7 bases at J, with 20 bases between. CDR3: CASGGGQGLGGYTF. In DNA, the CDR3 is TGCGCCAGCGGGGGGGGGCAAGGGCTCGGTGGCTACACCTTC.

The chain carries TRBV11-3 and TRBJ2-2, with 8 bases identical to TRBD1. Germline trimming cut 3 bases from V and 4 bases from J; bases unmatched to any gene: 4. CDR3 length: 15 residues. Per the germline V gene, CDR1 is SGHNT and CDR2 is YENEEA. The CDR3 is CASSFSGGSTGELFF. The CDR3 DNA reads TGTGCCAGCAGCTTTTCAGGGGGCTCCACCGGGGAGCTGTTTTTT.

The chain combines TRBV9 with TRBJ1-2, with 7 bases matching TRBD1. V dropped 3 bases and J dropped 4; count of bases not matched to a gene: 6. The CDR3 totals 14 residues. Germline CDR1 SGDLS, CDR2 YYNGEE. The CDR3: CASSAQQGLYGYTF. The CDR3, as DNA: TGTGCCAGCAGCGCCCAACAGGGGCTCTATGGCTACACCTTC.

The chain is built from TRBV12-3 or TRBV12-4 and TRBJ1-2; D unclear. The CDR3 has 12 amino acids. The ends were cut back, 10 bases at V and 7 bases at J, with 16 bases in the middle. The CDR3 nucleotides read TGTGCCACCTCGCAATCCTTCGGTGGCTACACCTTC. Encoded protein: CATSQSFGGYTF.

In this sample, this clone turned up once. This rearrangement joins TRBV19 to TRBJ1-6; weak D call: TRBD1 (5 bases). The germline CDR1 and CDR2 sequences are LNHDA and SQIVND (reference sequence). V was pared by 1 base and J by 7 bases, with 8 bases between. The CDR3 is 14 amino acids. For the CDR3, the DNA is TGTGCCAGTAGTATAGCCCACAGGAATTCACCCCTCCACTTT. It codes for CASSIAHRNSPLHF.

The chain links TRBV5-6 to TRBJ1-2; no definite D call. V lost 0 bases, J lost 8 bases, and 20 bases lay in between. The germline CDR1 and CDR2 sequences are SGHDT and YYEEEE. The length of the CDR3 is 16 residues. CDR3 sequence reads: CASSLGGHGSWRGYTF. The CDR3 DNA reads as TGTGCCAGCAGCTTGGGAGGGCACGGCAGCTGGAGGGGCTACACCTTC.